This entry concerns a single TCR beta chain. The sample comes from a study of blood T cell repertoires in COVID-19. Study details: The study drew acute and convalescent COVID-19 samples from the United States, Italy and Spain. The cDNA or gDNA used as material had been derived from T cells, B-cell-depleted T cells, or PBMCs.

Looked up from germline, CDR1 is SGHAT and CDR2 is FQDESV (reference sequence). V gave up 2 bases and J gave up 7 bases, with 18 bases separating them. CDR3 size: 15 residues. Source study methods: Cell counts per sample came from amplifying reference gene primers. Profiling relied on immunoSEQ multiplex PCR, and the TCRdb table lists in-frame clones only, not all of them. Clonal size and the V and J genes are those of that table, whereas D and trimming came from the DNA. The top ten clones hold 8% to 9.5% of a sample with around 23,000 clones, 80% to 90% of them seen once. Sequencing used peripheral blood. The rearrangement links TRBV11-1 to TRBJ2-7, with D unclear. This sequence was found in a man between 45 and 60 years old with active COVID-19. CDR3 sequence reads: CASSLTSPGTWEQYF. The CDR3 bases are TGTGCCAGCAGCTTAACTTCTCCAGGAACTTGGGAGCAGTACTTC.